The 21 T cell receptor beta chains below were found in one sample sequenced in a study of monozygotic twins with inflammatory bowel disease (dated by TCRdb to the late 2010s). Library preparation was by 5' RACE. Data came from an Illumina HiSeq 2500. With the reads reprocessed by TCRdb, a single entry stands for each CDR3 protein sequence and no DNA is reported. This sample's table contains 400,000 or so distinct CDR3 sequences. Of the sample, around 2.4% is held by the ten largest clones. What was sequenced was blood. These receptors all come from a human donor with ulcerative colitis or Crohn's disease, or a healthy co-twin of an affected twin (not recorded which).

The rearrangement links TRBV4-2 to TRBJ1-2. The CDR3 sequence is 15 residues long. The V gene's germline CDR1 is LGHNA and CDR2 YNFKEQ. CDR3 amino acids: CASSQEAGEGYGYTF.

This chain joins TRBV12-3 or TRBV12-4 and TRBJ1-5. This CDR3 is 14 amino acids long. CDR3 sequence reads: CASSLADSNQPQHF.

V gene TRBV4-1 combines with J gene TRBJ2-7; the D call of TRBD1 rests on TCRdb alone, since no DNA is present to check it. Looked up from germline, CDR1 is MGHRA and CDR2 is YSYEKL. CDR3 length: 17 amino acids. This CDR3 reads CASSQGDRLIYSYEQYF.

The V call is TRBV12-3 or TRBV12-4, the J call TRBJ1-2; TCRdb calls TRBD1, which cannot be checked without DNA. This CDR3 spans 13 amino acids. The CDR3 loop is CASFSGGNYGYTF.

The chain couples TRBV3-1 to TRBJ2-1; the TCRdb call, TRBD1, lacks DNA for checking. This CDR3 has 18 amino acids. CDR1 is LGHDT and CDR2 is YNNKEL in the germline V gene (reference sequence). The CDR3 region is CASSQDEVWYRDNLGQFF.

This chain uses TRBV2 with TRBJ1-3. Germline-derived CDR1 and CDR2 are SNHLY and FYNNEI. The CDR3 has 15 residues. CDR3 sequence reads: CASSEFAVSGNTIYF. The full variable domain, with the rest looked up from reference TRBV2 and TRBJ1-3, is EPEVTQTPSHQVTQMGQEVILRCVPISNHLYFYWYRQILGQKVEFLVSFYNNEISEKSEIFDDQFSVERPDGSNFTLKIRSTKLEDSAMYFCASSEFAVSGNTIYFGEGSWLTVV.

The chain recombines TRBV29-1 with TRBJ2-1. Germline CDR1 SQVTM, CDR2 ANQGSEA. CDR3 length: 13 residues. The CDR3 loop reads CSVEDYVGNEQFF.

This chain joins TRBV6-2 or TRBV6-3 and TRBJ2-2; TCRdb reports TRBD2, a call that lacks DNA to check it against. The germline V gene encodes CDR1 MNHEY and CDR2 SVGEGT. The CDR3 consists of 16 residues. This CDR3 reads CASREGLAGNTGELFF.

Here the CDR3 reads CASSFWGLATEAFF. The chain recombines TRBV12-3 or TRBV12-4 with TRBJ1-1; TCRdb outputs TRBD1, but without DNA this stays unchecked. This CDR3 contains 14 residues.

The rearrangement joins TRBV7-2 to TRBJ1-4; TCRdb calls TRBD1, which cannot be checked without DNA. Looked up from germline, CDR1 is SGHTA and CDR2 is FQGNSA. The CDR3 sequence is 14 residues long. This CDR3 is CASSLGPGLEKLFF.

V gene TRBV5-1 combines with J gene TRBJ1-2; TCRdb selects TRBD1, and the lack of DNA leaves this call unchecked. This CDR3 comprises 17 residues. Germline loops: CDR1 SGHRS, CDR2 YFSETQ. CDR3 sequence: CASSVAPWQGDGYGYTF.

This chain uses TRBV25-1 with TRBJ2-3; lacking DNA, the TRBD1 call made by TCRdb goes unchecked. Germline CDR1 MGHDK, CDR2 SYGVNS. This CDR3 region has 12 residues. CDR3 sequence reads: CASSVQGPTQYF.

J is TRBJ2-3 and V is TRBV9; TCRdb designates TRBD2, a call that cannot be tested without DNA. The V gene's germline CDR1 is SGDLS and CDR2 YYNGEE. This CDR3 spans 16 amino acids. This CDR3 reads CASSAYSGGTTDTQYF.

J is TRBJ1-2 and V is TRBV3-1; TCRdb's D call, TRBD1, is unchecked because there is no DNA. The germline V gene encodes CDR1 LGHDT and CDR2 YNNKEL (reference sequence). The CDR3 runs to 14 residues. CDR3 region: CASSGTGAFYGYTF. The full variable domain, with the rest looked up from reference TRBV3-1 and TRBJ1-2, is DTAVSQTPKYLVTQMGNDKSIKCEQNLGHDTMYWYKQDSKKFLKIMFSYNNKELIINETVPNRFSPKSPDKAHLNLHINSLELGDSAVYFCASSGTGAFYGYTFGSGTRLTVV.

This chain uses TRBV7-2 with TRBJ2-7; no DNA is available, so the TRBD2 call from TCRdb remains unchecked. Germline V gives CDR1 SGHTA, CDR2 FQGNSA. This CDR3 contains 15 residues. The chain's CDR3 is CASSPAGVSSYEQYF.

The chain joins TRBV11-2 to TRBJ2-1. CDR1 SGHAT and CDR2 FQNNGV come from the germline V gene. This CDR3 has 17 residues. This CDR3 reads CASSLDPATGPTHEQFF.

The chain couples TRBV30 to TRBJ2-5; TCRdb proposes TRBD2, but this gene call is untestable without DNA. The CDR3 contains 15 residues. The V gene's germline CDR1 is GTSNPN and CDR2 SVGIG (reference sequence). CDR3 loop: CAWSPRGLVRETQYF.

The chain has TRBV20-1 and TRBJ2-7. Germline assignment: CDR1 DFQATT and CDR2 SNEGSKA (reference sequence). This CDR3 has 12 residues. This CDR3 reads CSARDNWDEQYF.

This chain joins TRBV29-1 and TRBJ1-3; the TRBD1 assignment by TCRdb is unverifiable without DNA. This CDR3 comprises 13 residues. The germline V gene has CDR1 SQVTM and CDR2 ANQGSEA. CDR3 sequence: CSVQQGAGNTIYF. The whole variable domain, filled in from reference TRBV29-1 and TRBJ1-3, reads SAVISQKPSRDICQRGTSLTIQCQVDSQVTMMFWYRQQPGQSLTLIATANQGSEATYESGFVIDKFPISRPNLTFSTLTVSNMSPEDSSIYLCSVQQGAGNTIYFGEGSWLTVV.

The chain couples TRBV9 to TRBJ1-1. The CDR3 has 14 residues. Looked up from germline, CDR1 is SGDLS and CDR2 is YYNGEE. The CDR3 protein is CASSVGEVNTEAFF.

V is TRBV5-1 and J is TRBJ1-2. CDR1 is SGHRS and CDR2 is YFSETQ in the germline V gene. The CDR3 contains 14 residues. This CDR3 is CASSLGGEANGYTF.